A single sample gave rise to the 8 T cell receptor beta chains below, sequenced in a study of T cell responses to AZD1222 COVID-19 vaccine. Data came from immunoSEQ multiplex PCR; TCRdb stores just in-frame clones and leaves some out. The profile covers about 84,000 clones, with roughly 85% appearing a single time and roughly an eighth taken by the ten largest. The source was peripheral blood, collected 28 days after the second AZD1222 dose. The receptor set was obtained from an adult who received the AZD1222 COVID-19 vaccine.

This chain links TRBV28 with TRBJ2-1, with 13 bases matching TRBD2. This CDR3 contains 16 residues. After removal of 5 bases from V and 5 bases from J, the junction contained 6 bases not matched to a gene. Germline V gives CDR1 MDHEN, CDR2 SYDVKM. The DNA for the CDR3 is TGTGCCAGCAGTGAACCCGGGACTAGCGGGAACAATGAGCAGTTCTTC. Residues: CASSEPGTSGNNEQFF.

This chain connects TRBV18 to TRBJ1-2; D perhaps matches TRBD1 (5 bases). This CDR3 comprises 13 residues. V lost 3 bases and J 4 bases, leaving 9 bases between the germline ends. Germline CDR1 and CDR2: KGHSH and LQKENI. The CDR3 loop reads CASSPPGTYGYTF. Here the CDR3 DNA reads TGTGCCAGCTCACCTCCGGGGACCTATGGCTACACCTTC.

This sequence joins TRBV27 and TRBJ2-5; TRBD1 agrees at 8 bases. V was pared by 4 bases and J by 4 bases, with 14 bases of the junction left unmatched. Germline V gives CDR1 MNHEY, CDR2 SMNVEV (reference sequence). The CDR3 loop spans 17 amino acids. The CDR3 sequence is CASSSLPRAGGTETQYF. The CDR3 bases are TGTGCCAGCAGTTCGCTCCCTCGGGCAGGGGGCACAGAGACCCAGTACTTC.

This rearrangement joins TRBV2 to TRBJ2-7; D not certain. The CDR3 totals 10 residues. The germline V gene encodes CDR1 SNHLY and CDR2 FYNNEI. Trimming pared 6 bases from V and 4 bases from J, leaving 4 bases between. The CDR3 sequence: CASRLYEQYF. The CDR3 nucleotides are TGTGCCAGCAGACTGTACGAGCAGTACTTC.

The chain combines TRBV5-1 with TRBJ1-2; 10 bases match TRBD1. The CDR3 contains 14 residues. V was clipped by 3 bases and J by 4 bases; unmatched bases: 3. Per germline, CDR1 SGHRS and CDR2 YFSETQ. The CDR3 coding sequence is TGCGCCAGCAGCTGGACAGGGGGTGGCTATGGCTACACCTTC. This sequence encodes CASSWTGGGYGYTF.

This chain uses TRBV28 with TRBJ1-2; D is possibly TRBD1 (5 bases). The V end was cut by 3 bases, the J end by 7 bases, with 21 bases between. CDR3 size: 16 residues. Germline values: CDR1 MDHEN, CDR2 SYDVKM. The CDR3 sequence is CASSLPGTGRVGGYTF. The CDR3 region has the DNA TGTGCCAGCAGTTTGCCCGGGACCGGCAGGGTAGGTGGCTACACCTTC.

This chain links TRBV3-1 (or the pseudogene TRBV3-2) with TRBJ1-2; D perhaps matches TRBD1 (5 bases). Germline assignment: CDR1 LGHDT and CDR2 YNNKEL (reference sequence). This CDR3 has 15 amino acids. Trimming removed 1 base at V and 4 bases at J, with 13 bases between. CDR3 amino acids: CASSQVKGLSYGYTF. For the CDR3, the DNA is TGTGCCAGCAGCCAAGTTAAGGGGCTCTCCTATGGCTACACCTTC.

The chain links TRBV3-1 (or the pseudogene TRBV3-2) to TRBJ1-4; D call uncertain. The CDR3 covers 16 residues. The V end lost 1 base, the J end lost 4 bases, and 13 bases lay between the germline ends. The germline CDR1 and CDR2 sequences are LGHDT and YNNKEL (reference sequence). The CDR3 sequence is CASSQVWGALNEKLFF. The CDR3 DNA reads as TGTGCCAGCAGCCAAGTCTGGGGAGCCCTTAATGAAAAACTGTTTTTT.